Detailed here is one T cell receptor beta chain. The antigen is not known. The immunoSEQ assay was v3.0, run at survey level. Samples were sequenced targeting about 40,000-50,000 T-cell genomes each. Data came from immunoSEQ multiplex PCR; TCRdb stores just in-frame clones and leaves some out. The sample lists roughly 20,000 clones, less than 80% seen once, with roughly a tenth in the top ten. This sample is drawn from a study of long-term antiretroviral therapy in people with HIV. This CDR3 has 14 amino acids. Germline V CDR1 and CDR2: SNHLY, FYNNEI. Trimming left V 2 bases short and J 5 bases short, with 13 bases between. Study results and caveats: Older ART regimens were possibly in use when the blood was collected between about 2004 and 2018.

This receptor was obtained from a woman between 40 and 55 years old with HIV. The sequencing here drew on unsorted PBMCs, taken 4.1 years after starting antiretroviral therapy. J is TRBJ2-7 and V is TRBV2; no clear D. In DNA form, the CDR3 reads TGTGCCAGCAGTGAATCCGGCGCTACAAACGAGCAGTACTTC. Amino acid sequence: CASSESGATNEQYF.